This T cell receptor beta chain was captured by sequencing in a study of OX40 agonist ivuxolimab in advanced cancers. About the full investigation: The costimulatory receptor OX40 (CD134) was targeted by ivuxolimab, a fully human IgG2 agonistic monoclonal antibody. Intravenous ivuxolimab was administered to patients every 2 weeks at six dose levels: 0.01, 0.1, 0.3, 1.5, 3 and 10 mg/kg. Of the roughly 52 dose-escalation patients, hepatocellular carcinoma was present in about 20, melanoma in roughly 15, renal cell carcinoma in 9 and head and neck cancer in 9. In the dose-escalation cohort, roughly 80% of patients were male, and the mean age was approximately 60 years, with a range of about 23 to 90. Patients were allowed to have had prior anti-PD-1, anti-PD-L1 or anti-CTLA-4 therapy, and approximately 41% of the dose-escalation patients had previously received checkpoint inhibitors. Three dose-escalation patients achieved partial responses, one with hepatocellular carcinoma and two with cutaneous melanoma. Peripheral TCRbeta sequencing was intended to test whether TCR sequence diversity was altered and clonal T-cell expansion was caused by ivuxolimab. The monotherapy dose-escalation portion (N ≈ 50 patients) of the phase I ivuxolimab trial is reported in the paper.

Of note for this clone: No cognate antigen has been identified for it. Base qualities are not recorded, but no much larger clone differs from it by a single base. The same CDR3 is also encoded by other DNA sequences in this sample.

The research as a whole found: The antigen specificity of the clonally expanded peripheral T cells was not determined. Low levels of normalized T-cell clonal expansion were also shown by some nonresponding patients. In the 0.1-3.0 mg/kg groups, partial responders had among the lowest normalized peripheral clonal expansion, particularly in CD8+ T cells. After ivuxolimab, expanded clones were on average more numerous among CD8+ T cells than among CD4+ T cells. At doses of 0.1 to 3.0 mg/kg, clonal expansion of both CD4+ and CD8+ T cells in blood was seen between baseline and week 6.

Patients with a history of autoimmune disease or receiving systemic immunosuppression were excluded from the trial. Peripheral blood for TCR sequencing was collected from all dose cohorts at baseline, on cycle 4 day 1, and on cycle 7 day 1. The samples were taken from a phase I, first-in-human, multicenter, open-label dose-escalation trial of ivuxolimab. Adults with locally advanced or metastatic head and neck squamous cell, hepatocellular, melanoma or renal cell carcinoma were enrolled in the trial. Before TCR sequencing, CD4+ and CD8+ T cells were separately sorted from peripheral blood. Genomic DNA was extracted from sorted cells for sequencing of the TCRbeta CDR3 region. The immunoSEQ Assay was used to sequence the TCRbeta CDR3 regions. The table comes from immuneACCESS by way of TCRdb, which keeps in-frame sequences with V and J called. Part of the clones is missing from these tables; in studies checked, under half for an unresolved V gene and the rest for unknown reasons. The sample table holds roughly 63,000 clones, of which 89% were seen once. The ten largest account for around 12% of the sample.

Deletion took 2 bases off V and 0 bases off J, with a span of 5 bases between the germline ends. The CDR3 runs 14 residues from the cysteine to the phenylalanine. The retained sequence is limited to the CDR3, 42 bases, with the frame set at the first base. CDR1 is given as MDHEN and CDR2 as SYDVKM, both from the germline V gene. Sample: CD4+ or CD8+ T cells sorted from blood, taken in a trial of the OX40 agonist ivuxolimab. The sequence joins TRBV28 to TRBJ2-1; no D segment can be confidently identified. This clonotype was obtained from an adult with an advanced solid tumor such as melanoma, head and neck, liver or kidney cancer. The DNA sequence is TGTGCCAGCAGTTTACTGGGCTCCTACAATGAGCAGTTCTTC. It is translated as CASSLLGSYNEQFF. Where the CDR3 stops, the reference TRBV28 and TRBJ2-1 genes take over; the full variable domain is DVKVTQSSRYLVKRTGEKVFLECVQDMDHENMFWYRQDPGLGLRLIYFSYDVKMKEKGDIPEGYSVSREKKERFSLILESASTNQTSMYLCASSLLGSYNEQFFGPGTRLTVL.